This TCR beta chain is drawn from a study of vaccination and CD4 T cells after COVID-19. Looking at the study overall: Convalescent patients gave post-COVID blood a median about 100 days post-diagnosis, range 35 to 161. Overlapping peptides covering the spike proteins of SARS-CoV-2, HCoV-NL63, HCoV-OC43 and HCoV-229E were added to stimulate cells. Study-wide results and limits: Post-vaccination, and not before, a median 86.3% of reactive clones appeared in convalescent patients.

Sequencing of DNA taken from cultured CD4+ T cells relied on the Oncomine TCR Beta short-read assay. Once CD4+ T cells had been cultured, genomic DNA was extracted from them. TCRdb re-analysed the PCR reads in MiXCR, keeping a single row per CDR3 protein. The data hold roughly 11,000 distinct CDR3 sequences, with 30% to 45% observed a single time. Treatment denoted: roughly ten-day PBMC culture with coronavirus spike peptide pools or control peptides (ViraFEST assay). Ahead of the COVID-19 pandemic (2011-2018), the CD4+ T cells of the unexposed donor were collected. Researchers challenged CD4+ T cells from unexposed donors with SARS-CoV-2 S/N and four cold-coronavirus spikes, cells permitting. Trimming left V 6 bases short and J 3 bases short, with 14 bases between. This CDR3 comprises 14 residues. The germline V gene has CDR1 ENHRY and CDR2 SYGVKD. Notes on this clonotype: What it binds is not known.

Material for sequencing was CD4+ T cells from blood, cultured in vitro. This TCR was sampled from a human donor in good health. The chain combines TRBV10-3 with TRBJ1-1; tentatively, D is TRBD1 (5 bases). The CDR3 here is CAISPTGDDTEAFF. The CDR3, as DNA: TGTGCCATCAGCCCGACGGGGGACGACACTGAAGCTTTCTTT.